The 18 T cell receptor beta chains below come from one sample, sequenced in a study of cytomegalovirus exposure and HLA in healthy donors. The PCR contained 60 Vbeta and 13 Jbeta primers. Clones were sequenced by immunoSEQ multiplex PCR, and TCRdb holds only the in-frame ones, with some missing. The repertoire holds tens of thousands of clones, roughly 86% seen once, with around a tenth in the top ten. The material sequenced was PBMCs. These receptors came from a man aged 25-45 years in good health and CMV-seropositive.

V usage is TRBV5-1 and J usage is TRBJ2-3; 10 bases map to TRBD2. The CDR3 totals 15 residues. V was pared by 0 bases and J by 4 bases, with 2 bases of the junction left unmatched. The germline CDR1 and CDR2 sequences are SGHRS and YFSETQ. CDR3 sequence: CASSLASGSPDTQYF. In DNA, the CDR3 is TGCGCCAGCAGCTTGGCTAGCGGGAGCCCAGATACGCAGTATTTT.

This sequence joins TRBV27 and TRBJ2-5, with TRBD2 matching over 10 bases. The CDR3 length is 19 residues. With V trimmed by 2 bases and J by 3 bases, 15 bases remained unmatched. Germline CDR1 is MNHEY and CDR2 is SMNVEV (reference sequence). The CDR3 reads CASSLMWRAGGPFKETQYF. CDR3 DNA: TGTGCCAGCAGTTTAATGTGGCGAGCGGGAGGGCCGTTTAAAGAGACCCAGTACTTC.

The chain has TRBV10-3 and TRBJ1-1, with 11 bases that match TRBD1. The germline V gene has CDR1 ENHRY and CDR2 SYGVKD. V dropped 6 bases and J dropped 5; count of bases not matched to a gene: 2. The CDR3 has 13 residues. The CDR3 sequence is CAIRGDRGTEAFF. The CDR3 DNA sequence: TGTGCCATCAGGGGGGACAGGGGGACTGAAGCTTTCTTT.

J is TRBJ2-2 and V is TRBV28; 9 positions match TRBD2. The germline V gene encodes CDR1 MDHEN and CDR2 SYDVKM. V shed 2 bases, J shed 2 bases, and the junction held 6 bases outside the gene matches. The CDR3 totals 17 residues. CDR3 region: CASSLSLAGDNTGELFF. CDR3 DNA sequence: TGTGCCAGCAGTTTAAGTTTAGCGGGAGATAACACCGGGGAGCTGTTTTTT. The full variable domain, with the rest looked up from reference TRBV28 and TRBJ2-2, is DVKVTQSSRYLVKRTGEKVFLECVQDMDHENMFWYRQDPGLGLRLIYFSYDVKMKEKGDIPEGYSVSREKKERFSLILESASTNQTSMYLCASSLSLAGDNTGELFFGEGSRLTVL.

This clone was recorded once. This sequence joins TRBV27 and TRBJ2-2; the D gene is possibly TRBD1 (5 bases). Trimming took 4 bases from V and 6 from J, leaving 6 bases between them. The CDR3 has 12 residues. In germline, CDR1 is MNHEY, CDR2 SMNVEV (reference sequence). CDR3: CASSSRAGELFF. In DNA, the CDR3 is TGTGCCAGCAGTTCCAGGGCCGGGGAGCTGTTTTTT.

The gene calls are TRBV30 and TRBJ2-7; 7 nucleotides line up with TRBD1. Per germline, CDR1 GTSNPN and CDR2 SVGIG (reference sequence). J lost 3 bases, V lost 6 bases, and 11 bases had no gene match. The CDR3 length is 14 residues. The CDR3 coding sequence is TGTGCCTGCACACAGGGGCTCTCTTTCTACGAGCAGTACTTC. Its protein is CACTQGLSFYEQYF. Full variable domain (remainder filled in from reference TRBV30 and TRBJ2-7): SQTIHQWPATLVQPVGSPLSLECTVEGTSNPNLYWYRQAAGRGLQLLFYSVGIGQISSEVPQNLSASRPQDRQFILSSKKLLLSDSGFYLCACTQGLSFYEQYFGPGTRLTVT.

This clone was detected a few times. In nucleotides, the CDR3 is TGTGCCTGTAGCGCTCGGGCGTATCGGCGAGGCACAGATACGCAGTATTTT. Protein: CACSARAYRRGTDTQYF. The V call is TRBV30, the J call TRBJ2-3, with D possibly matching TRBD2 (5 bases). CDR1 is GTSNPN, CDR2 SVGIG, per germline (reference sequence). V dropped 6 bases and J dropped 1 base, with 23 bases sitting between them. There are 17 residues in the CDR3.

This chain joins TRBV29-1 and TRBJ2-1; 16 bases agree with TRBD2. Trimming removed 7 bases from V and 9 bases from J; junction bases left unmatched: 3. Germline V gives CDR1 SQVTM, CDR2 ANQGSEA. The CDR3 is made up of 13 amino acids. The DNA for the CDR3 is TGCAGCGGGGGGACTAGCGGGAGGGTTGAGCAGTTCTTC. Translation: CSGGTSGRVEQFF.

V usage is TRBV14 and J usage is TRBJ2-2; the D gene is possibly TRBD1 (5 bases). Trimming stripped 8 bases from V and 2 bases from J, with 12 bases between. In germline, CDR1 is SGHDN, CDR2 FVKESK. The CDR3 runs 14 residues. The CDR3 DNA sequence: TGTGCCAGCCGCCGGACATTCAACACCGGGGAGCTGTTTTTT. It specifies CASRRTFNTGELFF. Using reference TRBV14 and TRBJ2-2 for the parts outside the CDR3, the full variable domain is EAGVTQFPSHSVIEKGQTVTLRCDPISGHDNLYWYRRVMGKEIKFLLHFVKESKQDESGMPNNRFLAERTGGTYSTLKVQPAELEDSGVYFCASRRTFNTGELFFGEGSRLTVL.

The chain is built from TRBV5-1 and TRBJ2-7; D is possibly TRBD1 (5 bases). The germline CDR1 and CDR2 sequences are SGHRS and YFSETQ. The length of the CDR3 is 15 residues. V dropped 1 base and J dropped 0 bases, with 11 bases sitting between them. The CDR3 reads CASSLFPTDSYEQYF. In nucleotides, the CDR3 is TGCGCCAGCAGCTTGTTCCCGACAGACTCCTACGAGCAGTACTTC.

The J gene is TRBJ2-7, the V gene TRBV6-1, with TRBD1 as a possible D gene (5 bases). The CDR3 covers 12 residues. CDR1 and CDR2 (germline): MNHNS, SASEGT. Deletions cut 4 bases from V and 6 bases from J, with 10 bases between. CDR3 in amino acids: CASSARQTEQYF. The CDR3 DNA sequence: TGTGCCAGCAGTGCTCGACAGACCGAGCAGTACTTC.

The chain joins TRBV27 to TRBJ2-4; 9 positions match TRBD2. Germline V gene data show CDR1 as MNHEY and CDR2 as SMNVEV (reference sequence). With V trimmed by 2 bases and J by 7 bases, 9 bases remained unmatched. The CDR3 has 16 residues. DNA of the CDR3: TGTGCCAGCAGTTTAAACGCGGGAGGGTCTACGAACATTCAGTACTTC. It specifies CASSLNAGGSTNIQYF.

This chain links TRBV5-1 with TRBJ2-5; the D is unclear. CDR3 size: 14 residues. Germline lookup yields CDR1 SGHRS and CDR2 YFSETQ. V shed 1 base and J shed 1 base, with 8 bases lying between them. CDR3 sequence (DNA): TGCGCCAGCAGCTTGTTGAGAACCCAAGAGACCCAGTACTTC. Its protein is CASSLLRTQETQYF.

This clone was observed once. This chain joins TRBV10-1 and TRBJ1-1; 8 nucleotides line up with TRBD1. The CDR3 runs 13 residues. The junction had 4 bases not matched to a gene; V was cut back by 6 bases and J by 4 bases. Germline CDR1 and CDR2: WNHNN and SYGVQD (reference sequence). For the CDR3, the DNA is TGCGCCAGCAGCGGACAGGGCGGCACTGAAGCTTTCTTT. This codes for CASSGQGGTEAFF.

This chain uses TRBV6-5 with TRBJ2-7, with D maybe TRBD2 (6 bases). Looked up from germline, CDR1 is MNHEY and CDR2 is SVGAGI. The CDR3 covers 13 residues. Trimming removed 10 bases from V and 4 bases from J, with 17 bases in between. CDR3 bases: TGTGCCACGAGCGGAGGGGTCAGGTACGAGCAGTACTTC. Protein product: CATSGGVRYEQYF.

The rearrangement uses TRBV29-1 and TRBJ1-3; D is perhaps TRBD1 (6 bases). Per germline, CDR1 SQVTM and CDR2 ANQGSEA. Trimming left V 4 bases short and J 7 bases short, with 14 bases between. The CDR3 has 13 amino acids. In nucleotides, the CDR3 is TGCAGCGTTGTTTGGCAGGGGCGGAACACCATATATTTT. It yields the protein CSVVWQGRNTIYF. Filled out from reference TRBV29-1 and TRBJ1-3, the complete variable domain reads SAVISQKPSRDICQRGTSLTIQCQVDSQVTMMFWYRQQPGQSLTLIATANQGSEATYESGFVIDKFPISRPNLTFSTLTVSNMSPEDSSIYLCSVVWQGRNTIYFGEGSWLTVV.

This chain links TRBV29-1 with TRBJ2-7, with 10 bases lining up with TRBD1. In germline, CDR1 is SQVTM, CDR2 ANQGSEA. The CDR3 is 15 residues long. J lost 6 bases, V lost 3 bases, and 11 bases had no gene match. The CDR3 here is CSVERAPGQGFEQYF. DNA for the CDR3: TGCAGCGTTGAGCGGGCCCCGGGACAGGGGTTCGAGCAGTACTTC.

This rearrangement joins TRBV18 to TRBJ1-1, with D maybe TRBD1 (6 bases). From germline, CDR1 is KGHSH and CDR2 LQKENI. With 6 bases removed from V and 10 bases from J, the gap between germline ends came to 21 bases. This CDR3 has 14 amino acids. CDR3 nucleotides: TGTGCCAGCTCCCCCAGGGGTATTGATCTTGCAGCTTTCTTT. This encodes CASSPRGIDLAAFF.